The next 19 T cell receptor beta chains were all read from a single sample in a study of blood T cells in healthy people across ages. A second about 6 to 11 cycle PCR used barcoded and J-beta primers. TCRdb re-analysed the 5' RACE reads in MiXCR, keeping a single row per CDR3 protein. Of hundreds of thousands of distinct CDR3 sequences listed, 20% to 25% were seen once; the top ten hold roughly 3.6%. The sample was blood. These receptors all stem from a man aged 70 or older in good health.

The CDR3 reads CASSLMTGLTGELFF. The DNA of the CDR3 is TGTGCCAGCAGCTTAATGACAGGGCTCACCGGGGAGCTGTTTTTT. This chain connects TRBV5-4 to TRBJ2-2, with TRBD1 identical over 7 bases. Per the germline V gene, CDR1 is SGHNT and CDR2 is YYREEE (reference sequence). This CDR3 is built from 15 residues. After removal of 2 bases from V and 4 bases from J, the junction contained 5 bases not matched to a gene.

A single count supports this clonotype. This chain's CDR3 is CASSLARGFGQPQHF. CDR3 sequence (DNA): TGTGCCAGCAGCTTAGCGAGAGGGTTCGGTCAGCCCCAGCATTTT. This chain links TRBV7-8 with TRBJ1-5; D call uncertain. The V end lost 0 bases, the J end lost 6 bases, and 12 bases lay between the germline ends. CDR3 length: 15 residues. CDR1 and CDR2 from the germline V gene are SGHVS and FQNEAQ.

This clonotype was counted between two and nine times. The chain is built from TRBV27 and TRBJ1-2, with D uncertain. Trimming removed 2 bases from V and 1 base from J, with 5 bases in between. This CDR3 is built from 13 residues. The germline V gene has CDR1 MNHEY and CDR2 SMNVEV (reference sequence). The CDR3 protein is CASSLNYNYGYTF. The DNA for the CDR3 is TGTGCCAGCAGTTTAAATTATAACTATGGCTACACCTTC.

This clonotype has a count of ten or more. This chain connects TRBV5-1 to TRBJ2-3; 8 nucleotides agree with TRBD1. The trim removed 4 bases at V and 1 base at J, leaving 5 bases unmatched. The CDR3 length is 15 residues. The V gene's germline CDR1 is SGHRS and CDR2 YFSETQ. CDR3 coding DNA: TGCGCCAGCAGCACAGGACAGGGCCGCACAGATACGCAGTATTTT. Translation gives CASSTGQGRTDTQYF. The variable domain in full, with the rest retrieved from reference TRBV5-1 and TRBJ2-3, is KAGVTQTPRYLIKTRGQQVTLSCSPISGHRSVSWYQQTPGQGLQFLFEYFSETQRNKGNFPGRFSGRQFSNSRSEMNVSTLELGDSALYLCASSTGQGRTDTQYFGPGTRLTVL.

This clonotype was seen repeatedly, ten times or more. The CDR3 DNA is TGCGCCAGCAGTGAGTCGATTAGGGGAGGAGTGATCTCCTACGAGCAGTACTTC. This codes for CASSESIRGGVISYEQYF. V usage is TRBV10-2 and J usage is TRBJ2-7, with D possibly matching TRBD2 (6 bases). Trimming pared 0 bases from V and 0 bases from J, leaving 18 bases between. CDR3 length: 18 residues. In germline, CDR1 is WSHSY, CDR2 SAAADI.

This clonotype was seen a handful of times. This chain uses TRBV7-6 with TRBJ2-1, with 8 bases fitting TRBD2. CDR3 size: 16 residues. Trimming removed 4 bases from V and 3 bases from J; junction bases left unmatched: 8. Germline V gene lookup returns CDR1 SGHVS and CDR2 FNYEAQ. The CDR3 loop reads CASSYKRGTLYNEQFF. The CDR3, as DNA: TGTGCCAGCAGCTACAAGCGGGGGACCCTCTACAATGAGCAGTTCTTC.

This clonotype has more than one count but fewer than ten. The genes are TRBV7-3 and TRBJ2-1, with D possibly being TRBD2 (7 bases). V lost 5 bases, J lost 1 base, and 24 bases lay in between. The CDR3 has 19 residues. Germline lookup yields CDR1 SGHTA and CDR2 FQGTGA. This chain's CDR3 is CASSPKAGRGGRSYNEQFF. The CDR3 DNA follows: TGTGCCAGCAGCCCAAAGGCTGGGAGGGGGGGTAGGTCCTACAATGAGCAGTTCTTC.

The J gene is TRBJ2-1, the V gene TRBV20-1; the D is unclear. The DNA end is a closer match to TRBJ2-7, so the J assignment may be wrong. The CDR3 runs 13 residues. Germline V CDR1 and CDR2: DFQATT, SNEGSKA (reference sequence). The CDR3 DNA reads TGCAGTGCTAGAGTCCCCGGGCGGCGGGAGCAGTACTTC. As protein: CSARVPGRREQYF.

The CDR3 region has the DNA TGTGCCAGCAGAACAGCTGGGACAGGGGACGAAAAACTGTTTTTT. It codes for CASRTAGTGDEKLFF. The chain carries TRBV12-3 or TRBV12-4 and TRBJ1-4, with 10 bases lining up with TRBD1. This CDR3 is 15 amino acids long. The V gene end was trimmed by 6 bases and the J gene end by 8 bases; junction bases not matched to a gene: 9.

This clonotype has only a few counts. The chain uses TRBV7-9 and TRBJ2-1; 10 nucleotides agree with TRBD2. CDR1 SEHNR and CDR2 FQNEAQ come from the germline V gene (reference sequence). J gave up 0 bases and V 5 bases, and 7 bases lay outside the gene matches. CDR3 length: 17 amino acids. CDR3 sequence reads: CASSQREGLSSYNEQFF. The CDR3 DNA sequence: TGTGCCAGCAGCCAGCGGGAGGGGCTAAGCTCCTACAATGAGCAGTTCTTC.

The chain recombines TRBV9 with TRBJ1-1; D might be TRBD1 (6 bases). V was shortened by 4 bases and J by 3 bases, with 16 bases between the two germline ends. The germline CDR1 and CDR2 sequences are SGDLS and YYNGEE. This CDR3 spans 15 amino acids. The CDR3 coding sequence is TGTGCCAGCAGCCCGAGAGGGGGAGCTGACACTGAAGCTTTCTTT. It encodes CASSPRGGADTEAFF.

This clonotype was seen a few times. The V and J genes are TRBV5-1 and TRBJ2-7; D perhaps matches TRBD2 (6 bases). From germline, CDR1 is SGHRS and CDR2 YFSETQ. This CDR3 has 14 residues. Between the trimmed V and J ends, which lost 0 bases and 3 bases, there was a span of 10 bases. CDR3 DNA: TGCGCCAGCAGCTTGGCCGCTAGCGACTACGAGCAGTACTTC. It yields the protein CASSLAASDYEQYF.

The chain has TRBV20-1 and TRBJ1-4; D is perhaps TRBD1 (5 bases). Germline V gene lookup returns CDR1 DFQATT and CDR2 SNEGSKA (reference sequence). The CDR3 is 16 amino acids. V was shortened by 0 bases and J by 3 bases, with 14 bases between the two germline ends. The CDR3 protein is CSARDPEGTSNEKLFF. CDR3 DNA sequence: TGCAGTGCTAGAGATCCTGAAGGGACTTCTAATGAAAAACTGTTTTTT.

This clonotype was counted a few times. The J gene is TRBJ2-5, the V gene TRBV5-1; a weak D match, TRBD1 (6 bases). Per the germline V gene, CDR1 is SGHRS and CDR2 is YFSETQ. Trimming stripped 0 bases from V and 5 bases from J, with 14 bases between. This CDR3 spans 15 amino acids. This CDR3 is CASSLGHAGAETQYF. The CDR3 nucleotides read TGCGCCAGCAGCTTGGGCCACGCAGGGGCTGAGACCCAGTACTTC.

In its sample, this clonotype was seen many times. The chain couples TRBV5-5 to TRBJ1-2, with TRBD1 matching over 7 bases. The CDR3 is 14 residues long. J gave up 2 bases and V 4 bases, and 5 bases lay outside the gene matches. Germline V gene sequence: CDR1 SGHKS, CDR2 YYEKEE (reference sequence). In DNA form, the CDR3 reads TGTGCCAGCAGCCCCGGGACAGAAAACTATGGCTACACCTTC. Its translation: CASSPGTENYGYTF.

The chain links TRBV2 to TRBJ1-5; perhaps TRBD1 as D (5 bases). V gave up 6 bases and J gave up 3 bases, with 12 bases separating them. CDR1 is SNHLY, CDR2 FYNNEI, per germline. The CDR3 loop spans 14 amino acids. The DNA of the CDR3 is TGTGCCAGCAGGTGGGTGGGGGACAATCAGCCCCAGCATTTT. Amino acid sequence: CASRWVGDNQPQHF. The full variable domain, in which reference TRBV2 and TRBJ1-5 provide the parts outside the CDR3, is EPEVTQTPSHQVTQMGQEVILRCVPISNHLYFYWYRQILGQKVEFLVSFYNNEISEKSEIFDDQFSVERPDGSNFTLKIRSTKLEDSAMYFCASRWVGDNQPQHFGDGTRLSIL.

The rearrangement uses TRBV7-2 and TRBJ1-4; unclear D gene. Trimming took 5 bases from V and 12 from J, leaving 22 bases between them. This CDR3 has 15 residues. CDR1 and CDR2 from the germline V gene are SGHTA and FQGNSA. Here the CDR3 DNA reads TGTGCCAGCAGCCCCGCCCGGGTCGGGGAGACGCAACTGTTTTTT. Its translation: CASSPARVGETQLFF.

The chain joins TRBV3-1 to TRBJ2-7; TRBD1 is a possible D gene (5 bases). The J call is in doubt because the DNA end fits TRBJ2-1 better. CDR3 size: 16 residues. CDR1 LGHDT and CDR2 YNNKEL come from the germline V gene (reference sequence). CDR3 sequence (DNA): TGTGCCAGCAGCCAAGTCCAAGTGGGGCCCTACAATGAGCAGTTCTTC. Amino acid sequence: CASSQVQVGPYNEQFF.

This clonotype has a count of ten or more. The chain is built from TRBV27 and TRBJ2-3; no clear D gene. Germline CDR1 reads MNHEY; CDR2 reads SMNVEV (reference sequence). The CDR3 runs to 13 residues. V lost 3 bases, J lost 2 bases, and 6 bases lay in between. CDR3 protein: CASSLVLTDTQYF. For the CDR3, the DNA is TGTGCCAGCAGTTTGGTCCTCACAGATACGCAGTATTTT.